A selection of T cell receptor beta chains follows, all from one sample in a study of cytomegalovirus exposure and HLA in healthy donors. Sequenced by immunoSEQ multiplex PCR; TCRdb stores in-frame clones only, minus some. This sample yields 130,000 to 150,000 clones, of which more than 75% are seen a single time; about 2.2% belongs to the top ten. Sequenced material: PBMCs. The receptors were sampled from a woman between 18 and 30 years old in good health and CMV-seropositive. CDR3s include the opening cysteine and the closing phenylalanine or tryptophan.

V	J	CDR3
TRBV6-1	TRBJ2-7	CASSEAGGDSSYEQYF
TRBV5-6	TRBJ2-1	CASSSGTARSYNEQFF
TRBV7-7	.	CASSFWSGGTYEQYF
TRBV7-2	TRBJ2-7	CASSSGQGVSEQYF
TRBV18	TRBJ2-5	CASSPRGQGGSGTQYF
TRBV21-1	TRBJ1-1	CASSTEWEDRGSLNTEAFF
TRBV15	TRBJ1-6	CATSTDRVNSPLHF
TRBV5-1	TRBJ1-2	CASSKNGRTDTMGYTF
TRBV5-1	TRBJ2-3	CASSFRGLGTDTQYF
TRBV10-2	TRBJ2-2	CASSVSGTGYTGELFF
TRBV19	TRBJ2-2	CASSSGTVDFTGELFF
TRBV6-1	TRBJ1-4	CASSAQTGGKEKLFF
TRBV7-2	TRBJ1-1	CASSLRGGKKTEAFF
TRBV6-5	TRBJ2-3	CASSLLAGNTDTQYF
TRBV20-1	TRBJ1-1	CGGHQNTEAFF
TRBV5-1	TRBJ2-1	CASSLEQMYNEQFF
TRBV7-2	TRBJ1-4	CASSPGQTTNEKLFF
TRBV9	TRBJ2-5	CASSVGILETQYF
TRBV7-2	TRBJ1-1	CASSPKRVSANTEAFF
TRBV7-9	TRBJ2-7	CASARGSSYEQYF
TRBV2	TRBJ2-1	CASSLQIEQFF
TRBV2	TRBJ1-2	CASNLKAGGINGYTF
TRBV10-3	TRBJ1-4	CAISESRQPNEKLFF
TRBV4-1	TRBJ1-4	CASSQVVGLEKLFF
TRBV30	TRBJ1-3	CAWSAQGSGNTIYF
TRBV5-4	TRBJ1-1	CASSQQGNTEAFF
TRBV7-9	TRBJ1-1	CASSLNTEAFF
TRBV20-1	TRBJ1-1	CTATRGTEAFF
TRBV6-1	TRBJ1-1	CASREQGSVNTEAFF
TRBV30	TRBJ1-5	CAWGAEGLGNQPQHF
TRBV7-6	TRBJ2-7	CASSLGGGSGYEQYF
TRBV28	TRBJ2-5	CASSLGGTQETQYF
TRBV6-5	TRBJ1-5	CASSYSTASNQPQHF
TRBV28	TRBJ1-6	CASSPMGEGTSPLHF
TRBV5-1	TRBJ2-4	CASTAGGNIQYF
TRBV7-9	TRBJ2-7	CASSLATPGTGRNEQYF
TRBV28	TRBJ2-3	CASRLLIDRESKDTQYF
TRBV4-2	TRBJ2-2	CASSQEQGATGELFF
TRBV6-1	TRBJ2-7	CASRDWGYEQYF
TRBV19	TRBJ1-2	CATADRAYGYTF
TRBV19	TRBJ2-1	CASRDTPYNEQFF
TRBV6-5	TRBJ1-2	CASSQTGYLSYTF
TRBV27	TRBJ2-2	CASSLSSFPAGGSVGTGELFF
TRBV9	TRBJ2-5	CASSVEAGGRETQYF
TRBV5-4	TRBJ2-5	CASSSRGATGSETQYF
TRBV5-5	TRBJ2-1	CASNLFRDSNEQFF
TRBV30	TRBJ1-1	CAWSTGVTTEAFF
TRBV2	TRBJ1-2	CASRRWTQTNYGYTF
TRBV2	TRBJ1-5	CASRGQPSNQPQHF
TRBV4-1	TRBJ1-6	CASSHESQGARNSPLHF
TRBV18	TRBJ2-5	CASSPMAQETQYF
TRBV28	TRBJ1-1	CASSLEKPMNTEAFF
TRBV10-3	TRBJ1-6	CAIRREDDSPLHF
TRBV13	TRBJ1-5	CASSLTGGNQPQHF
TRBV28	TRBJ2-7	CASIKDSVTVSSYEQYF
TRBV28	TRBJ1-3	CASSSYNTIYF